The 2 T cell receptor beta chains reported below all come from one sample, sequenced in a study of response to subunit inactivated influenza vaccine. TCRdb independently ran MiXCR on the RT-PCR reads; one entry per CDR3 protein. The sample has roughly 670,000 distinct CDR3 sequences; around 13% are singletons. Sequencing was performed on PBMCs from blood, taken 14 to 15 days before vaccination. The receptors shown here come from a man aged 50-60 years who received an inactivated influenza vaccine.

The table lists this clonotype with a few counts. J is TRBJ1-2 and V is TRBV12-3 or TRBV12-4; 7 bases line up with TRBD1. The CDR3 covers 13 residues. The J segment lost 7 bases and the V segment lost 4 bases, leaving 6 bases of the junction unmatched. CDR3 DNA: TGTGCCAGCAGTTCGGACAGGAGGTTTGGCTACACCTTC. As protein: CASSSDRRFGYTF.

This clonotype turned up a few times. The chain combines TRBV6-2 or TRBV6-3 with TRBJ1-1; no clear D. Germline CDR1 reads MNHEY; CDR2 reads SVGEGT. The CDR3 is 13 amino acids. V lost 8 bases and J lost 1, with 11 bases in between. This CDR3 reads CASLLLQNTEAFF. Written as DNA, the CDR3 is TGTGCCAGCCTCCTGCTACAGAACACTGAAGCTTTCTTT.